This T cell receptor beta chain came from a study of follicular helper T cells after annual influenza vaccination. The study, taken as a whole, reports: Each annual vaccination recalled recurring oligoclonal ICOS+CD38+ cTfh clonotypes.

Time point of the sample: 2015-2016 season, pre-vaccination. Sorted cTfh were non-naive CD4+CXCR5+PD-1+, either ICOS+CD38+ or ICOS-CD38-. Repertoires were generated with immunoSEQ multiplex PCR, while TCRdb's copy carries only in-frame clones and drops some. The sample carries about 2,500 clones, around 83% recorded once. Germline CDR1 reads SGHRS; CDR2 reads YFSETQ. The V end was cut by 0 bases, the J end by 0 bases, with 6 bases between. The CDR3 runs 14 residues. Comment on this clone: Its antigen is unidentified.

Sample: CXCR5+ CD38- circulating T follicular helper cells from blood, taken on the day of influenza vaccination. Subset noted: circulating Tfh, non-naive CD4+CXCR5+PD-1+ (ICOS+CD38+ or ICOS-CD38-). This TCR came from an adult who received the influenza vaccine. The V and J genes are TRBV5-1 and TRBJ1-1; D not certain. The CDR3 loop reads CASSLEVLNTEAFF. In DNA form, the CDR3 reads TGCGCCAGCAGCTTGGAGGTGTTGAACACTGAAGCTTTCTTT.